This passage covers 17 T cell receptor beta chains from one sample sequenced in a study of shared clonotypes between healthy human individuals. Naive CD8 populations comprised CD45RO-negative cells positively selected for CCR7, excluding terminally differentiated effector memory CD45RA+ cells. Profiled with immunoSEQ multiplex PCR; TCRdb holds only in-frame clones, not every one. The profile shows over 2,000,000 clones, over 85% of them singletons. Sequencing was done on a sample of naive CD8+ T cells from PBMCs. Receptor source: a young man in good health. Some clones in this sample may be carry-over from other donors' samples.

This sequence joins TRBV28 and TRBJ1-4; 8 nucleotides agree with TRBD1. The CDR3 is 17 amino acids. The V segment lost 3 bases and the J segment 6 bases; nucleotides outside the gene matches: 12. The germline CDR1 and CDR2 sequences are MDHEN and SYDVKM. This CDR3 reads CASSLTDRGSGDEKLFF. The CDR3 DNA reads TGTGCCAGCAGTTTGACCGACAGGGGTAGCGGTGATGAAAAACTGTTTTTT.

The chain employs TRBV7-9 and TRBJ1-1; perhaps TRBD1 as D (5 bases). Germline V gene sequence: CDR1 SEHNR, CDR2 FQNEAQ (reference sequence). The CDR3 runs to 10 residues. With 8 bases removed from V and 10 bases from J, the gap between germline ends came to 11 bases. DNA of the CDR3: TGTGCCAGCCAGGGCGATGGAGCTTTCTTT. Translation: CASQGDGAFF.

The chain is built from TRBV4-1 and TRBJ1-5, with D unclear. The germline V gene encodes CDR1 MGHRA and CDR2 YSYEKL. V was pared by 5 bases and J by 6 bases, with 11 bases between. The CDR3 length is 13 residues. CDR3 sequence reads: CASSDNRGQPQHF. CDR3 DNA: TGCGCCAGCAGCGACAACCGGGGTCAGCCCCAGCATTTT.

J is TRBJ1-5 and V is TRBV9; the D is unclear. The CDR3 extends over 14 amino acids. V dropped 0 bases and J dropped 9 bases, with 13 bases sitting between them. In germline, CDR1 is SGDLS, CDR2 YYNGEE. As DNA, the CDR3 is TGTGCCAGCAGCGTAGATTCACGGGTGAGGCCCCAGCATTTT. Translation: CASSVDSRVRPQHF. Full variable domain (remainder filled in from reference TRBV9 and TRBJ1-5): DSGVTQTPKHLITATGQRVTLRCSPRSGDLSVYWYQQSLDQGLQFLIQYYNGEERAKGNILERFSAQQFPDLHSELNLSSLELGDSALYFCASSVDSRVRPQHFGDGTRLSIL.

The V call is TRBV5-1, the J call TRBJ1-4; D unresolved. CDR1 SGHRS and CDR2 YFSETQ come from the germline V gene. V lost 3 bases, J lost 2 bases, and 11 bases lay in between. The CDR3 consists of 15 residues. As DNA, the CDR3 is TGCGCCAGCAGCTCGGCCATCGGGACTAATGAAAAACTGTTTTTT. It is translated as CASSSAIGTNEKLFF.

This chain uses TRBV25-1 with TRBJ2-1; no clear D gene. Germline V gene sequence: CDR1 MGHDK, CDR2 SYGVNS. Trimming took off 8 bases at V and 0 bases at J, with 11 bases between the two ends. The CDR3 extends over 14 amino acids. The CDR3 loop is CASGWPSSYNEQFF. CDR3 bases: TGTGCCAGCGGATGGCCGAGCTCCTACAATGAGCAGTTCTTC.

The chain couples TRBV27 to TRBJ2-3; possible D gene TRBD2, 5 bases. Trimming stripped 6 bases from V and 2 bases from J, with 18 bases between. This CDR3 is 16 amino acids long. Germline assignment: CDR1 MNHEY and CDR2 SMNVEV (reference sequence). CDR3 DNA: TGTGCCAGCAGCCGGGATCAGGCACTATTCACAGATACGCAGTATTTT. Translated: CASSRDQALFTDTQYF.

V usage is TRBV2 and J usage is TRBJ2-7, with D possibly being TRBD2 (6 bases). V was cut by 0 bases and J by 4 bases, with 13 bases left in between. Germline V gives CDR1 SNHLY, CDR2 FYNNEI. This CDR3 has 15 residues. The CDR3 reads CASSEAPGLEYEQYF. Here the CDR3 DNA reads TGTGCCAGCAGTGAAGCACCGGGACTGGAGTACGAGCAGTACTTC. Using reference TRBV2 and TRBJ2-7 for the parts outside the CDR3, the full variable domain is EPEVTQTPSHQVTQMGQEVILRCVPISNHLYFYWYRQILGQKVEFLVSFYNNEISEKSEIFDDQFSVERPDGSNFTLKIRSTKLEDSAMYFCASSEAPGLEYEQYFGPGTRLTVT.

The chain couples TRBV5-4 to TRBJ1-1, with a weak D call TRBD1 (5 bases). The CDR3 runs 17 residues. Germline CDR1 SGHNT, CDR2 YYREEE (reference sequence). With 0 bases removed from V and 1 base from J, the gap between germline ends came to 16 bases. CDR3 coding DNA: TGTGCCAGCAGCTTGGGGGACGGACTTATTTCGAACACTGAAGCTTTCTTT. This encodes CASSLGDGLISNTEAFF.

This clone was observed once. This sequence joins TRBV27 and TRBJ2-1; unclear D gene. CDR1 is MNHEY, CDR2 SMNVEV, per germline (reference sequence). The CDR3 is 12 residues long. V lost 4 bases and J lost 5, with 6 bases in between. CDR3 sequence reads: CASSWNHNEQFF. The CDR3 DNA is TGTGCCAGCAGTTGGAACCACAATGAGCAGTTCTTC.

V is TRBV7-9 and J is TRBJ2-7; D may be TRBD1 (6 bases). The CDR3 contains 14 residues. CDR1 is SEHNR and CDR2 is FQNEAQ in the germline V gene (reference sequence). V was pared by 1 base and J by 5 bases, with 12 bases between. The CDR3 nucleotides read TGTGCCAGCAGCTTAGAACAGGGTTTCAACGAGCAGTACTTC. Translating it yields CASSLEQGFNEQYF.

With regard to this clone: The identical CDR3 is also encoded by other nucleotide sequences in the sample. This chain uses TRBV19 with TRBJ1-5; D gene unclear. Trimming stripped 3 bases from V and 0 bases from J, with 6 bases between. The CDR3 sequence is 14 residues long. Germline CDR1 LNHDA, CDR2 SQIVND (reference sequence). CDR3 in DNA: TGTGCCAGTAGTATTGGATATAGCAATCAGCCCCAGCATTTT. Translated, it gives CASSIGYSNQPQHF.

This chain joins TRBV7-9 and TRBJ1-5; D remains ambiguous. The CDR3 extends over 15 amino acids. Germline V CDR1 and CDR2: SEHNR, FQNEAQ (reference sequence). The germline V and J ends were trimmed by 1 base and 3 bases, with 10 bases remaining between them. CDR3 sequence reads: CASSLEGQLNQPQHF. CDR3 DNA: TGTGCCAGCAGCTTAGAAGGTCAGCTCAATCAGCCCCAGCATTTT.

The chain is built from TRBV4-1 and TRBJ1-2; D not resolved. The V end lost 0 bases, the J end lost 3 bases, and 11 bases lay between the germline ends. This CDR3 has 15 residues. From germline, CDR1 is MGHRA and CDR2 YSYEKL. As DNA, the CDR3 is TGCGCCAGCAGCCAAGATTGGGCGGATCACTATGGCTACACCTTC. Amino acid sequence: CASSQDWADHYGYTF.

The chain uses TRBV30 and TRBJ2-5, with a possible D match to TRBD2 (5 bases). From germline, CDR1 is GTSNPN and CDR2 SVGIG (reference sequence). Trimming removed 1 base at V and 11 bases at J, with 14 bases between. This CDR3 contains 12 residues. CDR3 loop: CAWSGHLWEQYF. CDR3 sequence (DNA): TGTGCCTGGAGTGGACACCTCTGGGAGCAGTACTTC. Complete variable domain (other parts from reference TRBV30 and TRBJ2-5): SQTIHQWPATLVQPVGSPLSLECTVEGTSNPNLYWYRQAAGRGLQLLFYSVGIGQISSEVPQNLSASRPQDRQFILSSKKLLLSDSGFYLCAWSGHLWEQYFGPGTRLLVL.

The chain has TRBV4-1 and TRBJ2-6; 9 nucleotides align to TRBD2. Germline CDR1 is MGHRA and CDR2 is YSYEKL. The CDR3 sequence is 18 residues long. Trimming at V came to 4 bases and at J to 0 bases, leaving 7 bases not matched to a gene. As DNA, the CDR3 is TGCGCCAGCAGCCCGTGGACTAGCGCGTACTCTGGGGCCAACGTCCTGACTTTC. This sequence encodes CASSPWTSAYSGANVLTF.

The CDR3 loop is CSAERSGRGSYEQYF. DNA for the CDR3: TGCAGCGCCGAGAGAAGCGGGAGAGGGTCCTACGAGCAGTACTTC. The genes are TRBV29-1 and TRBJ2-7; 8 bases line up with TRBD2. The CDR3 is made up of 15 amino acids. The J segment lost 1 base and the V segment lost 7 bases, leaving 12 bases of the junction unmatched. Per germline, CDR1 SQVTM and CDR2 ANQGSEA.